Listed below are T cell receptor beta chains from one sample, sequenced in a study of blood T cell repertoires in COVID-19. Profiling relied on immunoSEQ multiplex PCR, and the TCRdb table lists in-frame clones only, not all of them. The table shows some 93,000 clones, with 80% to 90% occurring only once. The sequencing input was peripheral blood. These receptors were obtained from a woman of 80 years or more with acute or convalescent COVID-19. The conserved cysteine and the conserved F or W are not part of the CDR3 here.

CDR3 length: 14
J gene: TRBJ1-4
V gene: TRBV5-1
CDR3 protein: ASSRDGQGANEKLF

CDR3 length: 12
J gene: TRBJ2-7
V gene: TRBV5-1
CDR3 protein: ASSPATGSYEQY

CDR3 length: 12
J gene: TRBJ2-1
V gene: TRBV29-1
CDR3 protein: SAPLTRGGNEQF

CDR3 length: 15
J gene: TRBJ2-3
V gene: TRBV15
CDR3 protein: ATSASLGASSTDTQY

CDR3 length: 13
J gene: TRBJ1-2
V gene: TRBV4-1
CDR3 protein: ASSQDALGQYGYT

CDR3 length: 13
J gene: TRBJ1-4
V gene: TRBV5-1
CDR3 protein: ASSSGQKTNEKLF

CDR3 length: 13
J gene: TRBJ2-7
V gene: TRBV4-1
CDR3 protein: ASSQWGGSGYEQY

CDR3 length: 13
J gene: TRBJ1-5
V gene: TRBV19
CDR3 protein: ASSIDGGLNQPQH

CDR3 length: 11
J gene: TRBJ2-7
V gene: TRBV10-3
CDR3 protein: ATRPGQMYEQY

CDR3 length: 13
J gene: TRBJ2-1
V gene: TRBV28
CDR3 protein: ASRGVRRGDNEQF

CDR3 length: 12
J gene: TRBJ1-1
V gene: TRBV4-1
CDR3 protein: ASSQLPRDREAF

CDR3 length: 14
J gene: TRBJ1-6
V gene: TRBV30
CDR3 protein: AWSGKGRAYNSPLH

CDR3 length: 11
J gene: TRBJ1-5
V gene: TRBV18
CDR3 protein: ASSGDRFQPQH

CDR3 length: 13
J gene: TRBJ1-3
V gene: TRBV5-5
CDR3 protein: ASSLTDRVGNTIY

CDR3 length: 15
J gene: TRBJ1-6
V gene: TRBV3-1/TRBV3-2
CDR3 protein: ASRKGARSSYNSPLH

CDR3 length: 14
J gene: TRBJ1-2
V gene: TRBV7-9
CDR3 protein: ASSPALAPHGYGYT

CDR3 length: 11
J gene: TRBJ1-1
V gene: TRBV19
CDR3 protein: ASSQGAVTEAF

CDR3 length: 13
J gene: TRBJ1-3
V gene: TRBV5-1
CDR3 protein: ASSSGTGSGNTIY

CDR3 length: 13
J gene: TRBJ1-5
V gene: TRBV6-1
CDR3 protein: ASSEEGTGVQPQH

CDR3 length: 12
J gene: TRBJ2-7
V gene: TRBV25-1
CDR3 protein: ASSEGSLSYEQY

CDR3 length: 14
J gene: TRBJ1-5
V gene: TRBV27
CDR3 protein: ASKPGQGIGGQPQH

CDR3 length: 13
J gene: TRBJ2-7
V gene: TRBV19
CDR3 protein: ASRGRAGGAYEQY

CDR3 length: 14
J gene: TRBJ2-1
V gene: TRBV11-3
CDR3 protein: ASSPRGGDRWNEQF

CDR3 length: 12
J gene: TRBJ1-2
V gene: TRBV7-8
CDR3 protein: ASSLRPERSGYT

CDR3 length: 12
J gene: TRBJ2-7
V gene: TRBV5-1
CDR3 protein: ASSPQGASYEQY

CDR3 length: 10
J gene: TRBJ1-3
V gene: TRBV29-1
CDR3 protein: SVEDLGNTIY

CDR3 length: 9
J gene: TRBJ1-1
V gene: TRBV12-5
CDR3 protein: ASGSPPIVT

CDR3 length: 11
J gene: TRBJ1-3
V gene: TRBV18
CDR3 protein: ASSTGFGNTIY

CDR3 length: 11
J gene: TRBJ1-1
V gene: TRBV2
CDR3 protein: ASSAQMNTEAF

CDR3 length: 15
J gene: TRBJ2-1
V gene: TRBV7-8
CDR3 protein: ASSQGAARGGPDEQF

CDR3 length: 11
J gene: TRBJ1-2
V gene: TRBV3-1/TRBV3-2
CDR3 protein: ASSPTGTYGYT

CDR3 length: 12
J gene: TRBJ2-7
V gene: TRBV28
CDR3 protein: ASSLGGWGYEQY

CDR3 length: 12
J gene: TRBJ2-2
V gene: TRBV7-8
CDR3 protein: ASSFGLLPGGLF

CDR3 length: 12
J gene: TRBJ1-2
V gene: TRBV4-1
CDR3 protein: ASSQSDRDYGYT

CDR3 length: 10
J gene: TRBJ2-5
V gene: TRBV7-2
CDR3 protein: ASSRNRETQY